This T cell receptor (beta chain) originates from a study of blood T cells in healthy people across ages (dated by TCRdb to between 2014 and 2016). About the investigation overall: In model experiments, template switching captured roughly one uniquely barcoded TCR beta cDNA molecule for every two T cells. The study analyzed two additional independent replicas of 1 million unique cDNA reads from the same blood draw for two donors, one aged 18 to 30 and one aged 80 or older. The donors were divided into four age groups: young (average 16 years), middle-aged (around 41), aged (about 61) and long-lived (roughly 82). Using deep sequencing normalized with unique cDNA molecular identifiers, the study measured how TCR beta repertoire diversity changes with age.

CDR1 and CDR2 (MDHEN, SYDVKM) derive from the germline V gene. V and J lose 8 bases and 7 bases, and a span of 18 bases separates them. Reading from cysteine to phenylalanine, the CDR3 counts 14 amino acids. CDR3 DNA is the only sequence kept; it has 42 bases, read in frame from the first base. Broad study findings and their caveats: Compared with the aged group, more naive CD4+ T cells, fewer expanded clones and increased TCR diversity were shown by the long-lived group, suggesting age selection. The percentage of naive T cells measured by flow cytometry correlated strongly with observed TCR beta diversity. Total diversity estimates from one million sequenced T cells were considered lower bounds and underestimates. Observed TCR beta diversity per million T cells fell roughly linearly with age, and a significant reduction was already apparent by age roughly 41. Because donor CMV infection status was unknown, age-related changes in expanded clonotypes were potentially confounded. Bulk unsorted PBMC profiling prevented conclusive comparison of naive and antigen-experienced compartments.

Libraries were prepared through 5' RACE. TCRdb shows the sequencer as Illumina HiSeq 2500. A second PCR of roughly 6 to 12 cycles was run with a J-beta primer mix and a sample-barcoded 5' primer. A template-switch 5' adaptor carrying 12 random nucleotides introduced a unique molecular identifier onto each TCR beta cDNA molecule. Each sample yielded at least 3 million CDR3-containing paired-end reads. All of the RNA was converted into first-strand cDNA using the Mint cDNA synthesis kit, with a TRBC-specific oligonucleotide serving as the primer. All cDNA was treated with uracil-DNA glycosylase and then went through a first 18-cycle PCR with the universal primers M1SS and BC2_uni_R. As for the original processing: For normalization, 1 million high-quality reads, each with a distinct molecular identifier, were randomly selected from each sample. Reads sharing molecular identifiers were discarded rather than binned into consensus sequences. CDR3 identification, clonotype clustering and error correction used MiTCR with a Q25 quality threshold and the strictest error-elimination algorithm. A nonparametric unseen species model with Euler transformation was used to estimate lower-bound total TCR beta diversity. The public sequencing data were trimmed at Q25 with fastp and processed into clonotypes with MiXCR by TCRdb, which kept only in-frame beta chains. Each record represents a unique CDR3 protein, reported with the most common genes and DNA among its rows. These V and J calls originate from TCRdb's pipeline instead of the authors' own analysis. The sample contains 540,000 or so distinct CDR3 sequences, 24% of them found a single time. Under 9% of the sample rests with the top ten.

Donors were roughly 40 systemically healthy Caucasian individuals from Russia aged roughly 6 to 100 years. Approximately 9.3 milliliters of peripheral blood were collected from each donor into EDTA-treated Vacutainer tubes. PBMCs were isolated by Ficoll-Paque density-gradient centrifugation, with at least 6 million obtained per sample. Trizol reagent was used to extract total RNA from the PBMCs, yielding at least 5 micrograms per sample. For every donor, an aliquot of PBMCs went through flow cytometry to measure the percentages of naive CD45RAhigh/CD27high T cells. For this clonotype: The antigen it binds to is not known. One base away there is no much larger clone; base qualities are not given.

These data also featured in a second study, about T cells of mothers and their children. The second publication reports: Donors were nine systemically healthy Caucasian individuals: three mothers and their six children. cDNA synthesis consumed the entire amount of extracted RNA, loaded at about 1.5 ug RNA in each 15 ul reaction. In the second PCR, sample barcodes and 2-4 random nucleotides were introduced via the M1S primer. Over 10 million TCR beta CDR3 reads came from each mother, compared with millions of reads from each child. Thymic selection shapes the output of TCR recombination in a similar way in related and unrelated pairs, and inherited differences have a minor effect. Related mother-child pairs always showed normalized repertoire overlap that was slightly higher than in unrelated mother-child pairs, though the difference was never significant. With a sensitivity of approximately 93 clones per million clonotypes, no persistent microchimeric T cell clones were detected. In the study, deep NGS was used to compare the TCR beta repertoires of mothers and children, and features distinguishing related mother-child pairs from unrelated individuals were sought. The mean age was roughly 40 +/- 4 years for the mothers and approximately 11 +/- 4 years for the children. After adapter ligation with NEBNext reagents, the libraries were sequenced on Illumina HiSeq 2000 with 100+100 nt paired-end reads. To prevent cross-contamination, the mother and child libraries were prepared a month apart and were sequenced in separate runs. For each donor, somewhere between about 450,000 and 2,200,000 distinct TCR beta clonotypes were identified. Naive TCR beta clonotypes were estimated from low-frequency clonotypes matched to each donor's FACS-determined naive share, without sorting.

Recombination linked TRBV28 to TRBJ1-5, with TRBD1 perhaps the D gene, on 5 matching bases. The specimen was blood. The origin of this receptor is a boy between 10 and 17 years old in good health. The DNA sequence follows: TGTGCCAGCCGGGCCCAGGGACTACAACAGCCCCAGCATTTT. This gives the protein CASRAQGLQQPQHF.